Here is one T cell receptor (beta chain) with its context. No antigen is known for it. Single viable CD3+CD4+CD8-CD45RO+ cells were sorted as the memory CD4+ T cells. Donors' CMV status reflects serum IgG against pp150, pp28, p38, p52. CD4+ T cells were isolated by positive magnetic selection. These data come from a study of memory CD4+ T cells and cytomegalovirus serostatus. As for the study in general: This sample comes from healthy Belgian adults, about nine CMV seropositive, 24 seronegative.

Findings and caveats of the study: Of approximately 150 reported CMV TCRbeta sequences, under 80 were found in memory CD4+ repertoires.

Clones were read by immunoSEQ multiplex PCR, and TCRdb kept only the in-frame ones, dropping some. Here the sample spans approximately 41,000 clones, 76% being singletons. Per the germline V gene, CDR1 is SGHRS and CDR2 is YFSETQ. V dropped 2 bases and J dropped 3 bases, with 15 bases sitting between them. The CDR3 runs to 15 residues. The source material was memory CD4+ T cells from blood. This clonotype was obtained from an adult in good health and CMV-seronegative. This sequence joins TRBV5-1 and TRBJ2-7, with D possibly TRBD2 on 5 matching bases. CDR3 DNA: TGCGCCAGCAGCTTCGATCCGCGGGTAGACTACGAGCAGTACTTC. This encodes CASSFDPRVDYEQYF.